These 18 T cell receptor beta chains share one sample of origin, sequenced in a study of radiation and T cells in renal cell carcinoma (dated by TCRdb to 2020 to 2021). The library was built by means of the immunoSEQ multiplex PCR assay. Here the immuneACCESS table is served through TCRdb, limited to in-frame sequences with V and J called. Missing clones are a known gap in these copies; in checked studies unresolved V genes cover under half, and the rest lacks a known reason. This sample lists some 50,000 clones; 75% to 90% were detected once. The top ten clones comprise about 30% of the sample. The time point tag for this specimen amounts to: blood 2 weeks post-SBRT. The treatment or condition label on this specimen signifies: 15 Gy SBRT to primary tumor, nephrectomy 4 weeks later. The sequencing here drew on blood, taken from a patient whose treatment included radiotherapy and nephrectomy. These TCRs come from a woman in her seventies with renal cell carcinoma.

This chain links TRBV27 with TRBJ2-3; D ambiguous. V lost 2 bases, J lost 0 bases, and 12 bases lay in between. The CDR3 runs to 16 residues. Germline assignment: CDR1 MNHEY and CDR2 SMNVEV (reference sequence). CDR3 in amino acids: CASSLNWASSTDTQYF. The CDR3 coding sequence is TGTGCCAGCAGTTTAAATTGGGCTTCTAGCACAGATACGCAGTATTTT.

The CDR3: CASSSRGGGLTDTQYF. For the CDR3, the DNA is TGTGCCAGCAGCTCTCGTGGAGGGGGCCTCACAGATACGCAGTATTTT. The chain joins TRBV7-2 to TRBJ2-3, with a possible D match to TRBD1 (7 bases). The length of the CDR3 is 16 residues. Looked up from germline, CDR1 is SGHTA and CDR2 is FQGNSA. Trimming pared 4 bases from V and 2 bases from J, leaving 16 bases between.

The rearrangement links TRBV10-3 to TRBJ2-1, with 7 bases matching TRBD1. Trimming at V came to 4 bases and at J to 10 bases, leaving 7 bases not matched to a gene. Germline CDR1 reads ENHRY; CDR2 reads SYGVKD. This CDR3 is built from 13 residues. The CDR3 loop is CAISGQGEGEQFF. CDR3 coding DNA: TGTGCCATCAGTGGACAGGGTGAGGGGGAGCAGTTCTTC.

This chain connects TRBV5-4 to TRBJ2-5; D is undetermined. V gave up 2 bases and J gave up 2 bases, with 13 bases separating them. CDR1 and CDR2 from the germline V gene are SGHNT and YYREEE (reference sequence). There are 15 residues in the CDR3. Here the CDR3 DNA reads TGTGCCAGCAGCTTAAATCTTTTGGGGCAAGAGACCCAGTACTTC. It yields the protein CASSLNLLGQETQYF.

Only a few counts were recorded for this clone. V is TRBV5-1 and J is TRBJ1-5; 7 bases are shared with TRBD1. Germline V lookup: CDR1 SGHRS, CDR2 YFSETQ. The CDR3 loop spans 15 amino acids. Trimming took 1 base from V and 6 from J; bases not matched to a gene: 7. CDR3 DNA sequence: TGCGCCAGCAGCTTGATAGGGGGCGGGGGTCAGCCCCAGCATTTT. The encoded protein is CASSLIGGGGQPQHF.

V gene TRBV5-1 combines with J gene TRBJ2-2; 8 nucleotides match TRBD1. CDR3 size: 16 residues. Looked up from germline, CDR1 is SGHRS and CDR2 is YFSETQ. V gave up 4 bases and J gave up 1 base; unmatched junction bases: 6. The CDR3 here is CASSKTGALNTGELFF. CDR3 in DNA: TGCGCCAGCAGCAAGACAGGGGCCCTGAACACCGGGGAGCTGTTTTTT.

This clone was counted a single time. The V gene is TRBV5-5, the J gene TRBJ1-4; 7 positions agree with TRBD1. The CDR3 extends over 17 amino acids. Germline V lookup: CDR1 SGHKS, CDR2 YYEKEE (reference sequence). J gave up 3 bases and V 2 bases, and 10 bases lay outside the gene matches. In nucleotides, the CDR3 is TGTGCCAGCAGCTTATTACAGGGGTATATAGCTAATGAAAAACTGTTTTTT. Translating it yields CASSLLQGYIANEKLFF.

The V call is TRBV27, the J call TRBJ1-1; 8 bases agree with TRBD1. This CDR3 has 14 residues. The trim removed 6 bases at V and 5 bases at J, leaving 8 bases unmatched. The germline gives CDR1 MNHEY, CDR2 SMNVEV (reference sequence). In DNA, the CDR3 is TGTGCCAGCAGCTTCGGACAGGGCGGGACTGAAGCTTTCTTT. Protein: CASSFGQGGTEAFF.

This chain connects TRBV6-1 to TRBJ1-1; D not resolved. The V end lost 3 bases, the J end lost 2 bases, and 22 bases lay between the germline ends. This CDR3 spans 18 amino acids. The germline V gene encodes CDR1 MNHNS and CDR2 SASEGT. DNA for the CDR3: TGTGCCAGCAGTGAGAGGTCTGGGCCGTACAGCCCTAACACTGAAGCTTTCTTT. Translated: CASSERSGPYSPNTEAFF.

Turning to this clone: The CDR3 carries no conserved terminal phenylalanine or tryptophan, so it likely arises from a read error. The DNA is left out, because the CDR3 cannot be placed on it with certainty; the CDR3 is given as TCRdb lists it. The rearrangement joins TRBV5-6 to TRBJ2-7; the D call TRBD1 from the table was never checked on the DNA. From its first to its last residue, the CDR3 has 12 amino acids. Germline V CDR1 and CDR2: SGHDT, YYEEEE. CDR3 sequence: CASSRGVGQGTL.

V and J are TRBV7-2 and TRBJ2-3; 8 bases fit TRBD2. This CDR3 comprises 16 residues. After removal of 7 bases from V and 3 bases from J, the junction contained 12 bases not matched to a gene. Germline V gene lookup returns CDR1 SGHTA and CDR2 FQGNSA. CDR3 sequence reads: CASNLLGLAGTDTQYF. CDR3 nucleotide sequence: TGTGCCAGCAACCTACTTGGACTAGCAGGGACAGATACGCAGTATTTT.

The gene calls are TRBV5-4 and TRBJ2-5; 9 bases are shared with TRBD1. Trimming took 3 bases from V and 7 from J; bases not matched to a gene: 13. The CDR3 sequence is 16 residues long. The V gene's germline CDR1 is SGHNT and CDR2 YYREEE (reference sequence). Written as DNA, the CDR3 is TGTGCCAGCAGCTCCCACCAACAGGGGGCGGCCAGGACCCAGTACTTC. Translation gives CASSSHQQGAARTQYF.

This chain links TRBV7-9 with TRBJ2-5; D ambiguous. This CDR3 has 12 amino acids. V gave up 1 base and J gave up 3 bases, with 3 bases separating them. Germline V CDR1 and CDR2: SEHNR, FQNEAQ (reference sequence). The DNA for the CDR3 is TGTGCCAGCAGCTTAGTAGAAGAGACCCAGTACTTC. Its protein product is CASSLVEETQYF.

V and J are TRBV21-1 and TRBJ1-1. TRBV21-1 is labeled a pseudogene. The length of the CDR3 is 18 residues. The CDR3: CASSKAPGGRVMNTEAFF. The CDR3 DNA reads TGTGCCAGCAGCAAAGCCCCGGGGGGTAGAGTAATGAACACTGAAGCTTTCTTT.

The V and J genes are TRBV19 and TRBJ2-1; no reliable D call. This CDR3 contains 11 residues. V shed 6 bases and J shed 4 bases, with 4 bases lying between them. Looked up from germline, CDR1 is LNHDA and CDR2 is SQIVND (reference sequence). This chain's CDR3 is CASRAYNEQFF. DNA of the CDR3: TGTGCCAGTAGGGCATACAATGAGCAGTTCTTC.

The V call is TRBV7-9, the J call TRBJ1-4; no clear D. The CDR3 totals 15 residues. V lost 5 bases and J lost 5, with 15 bases in between. CDR1 is SEHNR, CDR2 FQNEAQ, per germline (reference sequence). This chain's CDR3 is CASSPDGGRNEKLFF. The CDR3 bases are TGTGCCAGCAGCCCCGACGGCGGGAGGAATGAAAAACTGTTTTTT.

The V gene is TRBV7-9, the J gene TRBJ1-5; TRBD1 matches at 7 bases. Germline-derived CDR1 and CDR2 are SEHNR and FQNEAQ (reference sequence). V lost 0 bases, J lost 4 bases, and 3 bases stayed unmatched. The CDR3 covers 15 residues. CDR3: CASSLAGGGNQPQHF. CDR3 nucleotides: TGTGCCAGCAGCTTAGCAGGGGGCGGGAATCAGCCCCAGCATTTT.

V gene TRBV5-5 combines with J gene TRBJ1-5; D gene uncertain. The ends were cut back, 2 bases at V and 4 bases at J, with 7 bases in the middle. Germline V lookup: CDR1 SGHKS, CDR2 YYEKEE (reference sequence). This CDR3 comprises 13 residues. The CDR3 reads CASSFTDNQPQHF. The CDR3 coding sequence is TGTGCCAGCAGCTTCACAGATAATCAGCCCCAGCATTTT. The entire variable domain, with the rest obtained from reference TRBV5-5 and TRBJ1-5, is as follows: DAGVTQSPTHLIKTRGQQVTLRCSPISGHKSVSWYQQVLGQGPQFIFQYYEKEERGRGNFPDRFSARQFPNYSSELNVNALLLGDSALYLCASSFTDNQPQHFGDGTRLSIL.